The 22 T cell receptor beta chains below all came from one sample that was sequenced in a study of T cell clonotyping in hematopoietic cell transplantation. The protocol was immunoSEQ multiplex PCR, while the TCRdb copy is restricted to in-frame clones and leaves out a portion. This sample has 15,000 to 20,000 clones; over 75% occur once, and the top ten carry roughly 4.2%. Sequenced material: PBMCs, taken 100 days after allogeneic stem cell transplant. These TCRs come from a male patient between 60 and 69 years old who had an allogeneic stem cell transplant from a related donor, so the T cells may come from the graft donor. Some clones in this sample may be carry-over from other donors' samples.

The chain carries TRBV30 and TRBJ1-5; TRBD1 agrees at 8 bases. V dropped 3 bases and J dropped 5; count of bases not matched to a gene: 3. The germline V gene encodes CDR1 GTSNPN and CDR2 SVGIG (reference sequence). The length of the CDR3 is 13 residues. CDR3 bases: TGTGCCTGGAGGCAGGGGGCTTATCAGCCCCAGCATTTT. Translating it yields CAWRQGAYQPQHF.

The rearrangement links TRBV7-2 to TRBJ1-5; TRBD1 matches 8 bases. Germline V CDR1 and CDR2: SGHTA, FQGNSA. There are 17 residues in the CDR3. With 2 bases clipped from V and 2 bases from J, the junction kept 8 bases outside the gene matches. DNA of the CDR3: TGTGCCAGCAGCTTACAGAACGGACAGGGAGGCAATCAGCCCCAGCATTTT. It codes for CASSLQNGQGGNQPQHF. The full variable domain, rest sourced from reference TRBV7-2 and TRBJ1-5, is GAGVSQSPSNKVTEKGKDVELRCDPISGHTALYWYRQSLGQGLEFLIYFQGNSAPDKSGLPSDRFSAERTGGSVSTLTIQRTQQEDSAVYLCASSLQNGQGGNQPQHFGDGTRLSIL.

The DNA for the CDR3 is TGTGCCACCAACCGAGTCCAAGAGACCCAGTACTTC. Its translation: CATNRVQETQYF. This sequence joins TRBV6-5 and TRBJ2-5; D not certain. Trimming took 10 bases from V and 1 from J, leaving 10 bases between them. Germline assignment: CDR1 MNHEY and CDR2 SVGAGI. This CDR3 contains 12 residues.

The rearrangement links TRBV5-1 to TRBJ2-5; 13 nucleotides line up with TRBD2. The CDR3 has 17 amino acids. V dropped 3 bases and J dropped 4; count of bases not matched to a gene: 9. CDR1 is SGHRS and CDR2 is YFSETQ in the germline V gene. CDR3 residues: CASSYGTSGVKGETQYF. In DNA form, the CDR3 reads TGCGCCAGCAGCTACGGGACTAGCGGGGTGAAAGGAGAGACCCAGTACTTC.

This chain joins TRBV4-1 and TRBJ1-2; a possible D gene is TRBD1 (6 bases). Trimming cost V 0 bases and J 4 bases, with 12 bases left between them. This CDR3 contains 15 residues. Per germline, CDR1 MGHRA and CDR2 YSYEKL. In nucleotides, the CDR3 is TGCGCCAGCAGCCAAGATTTACAGGACAGCTATGGCTACACCTTC. Translation: CASSQDLQDSYGYTF.

J is TRBJ2-2 and V is TRBV11-1; a weak D match, TRBD2 (5 bases). The germline gives CDR1 SGHAT, CDR2 FQDESV (reference sequence). Trimming shortened V by 2 bases and J by 7 bases, and 14 bases separated the two germline ends. The CDR3 runs 15 residues. The CDR3 DNA reads TGTGCCAGCAGCTTATTGCTAGCTGACGACGGGGAGCTGTTTTTT. It specifies CASSLLLADDGELFF.

This chain joins TRBV30 and TRBJ2-1, with D uncertain. This CDR3 is 14 amino acids long. The V gene's germline CDR1 is GTSNPN and CDR2 SVGIG (reference sequence). The V and J ends lost 3 bases and 3 bases respectively, with 12 bases between them. CDR3 coding DNA: TGTGCCTGGAGCAGAGATGATCACTACAATGAGCAGTTCTTC. It is translated as CAWSRDDHYNEQFF.

For this clone: The conserved phenylalanine or tryptophan normally closing the CDR3 is absent here, so this likely arose from a read error. The DNA is omitted, as the CDR3 cannot be located on it reliably, and the CDR3 follows TCRdb's listing. The V gene is TRBV21-1, the J gene TRBJ2-7. TRBV21-1 is noted as a pseudogene. The CDR3 is 10 residues long, counting both termini. This CDR3 reads CASSKPEGPG.

This chain uses TRBV6-5 with TRBJ2-3; 9 nucleotides align to TRBD2. After removal of 3 bases from V and 4 bases from J, the junction contained 5 bases not matched to a gene. Germline lookup yields CDR1 MNHEY and CDR2 SVGAGI. The CDR3 contains 15 residues. The CDR3 DNA reads as TGTGCCAGCAGTTATGGGGGCGGGGGGGCAGATACGCAGTATTTT. Protein product: CASSYGGGGADTQYF.

The genes are TRBV23-1 and TRBJ1-5; D remains unclear. TRBV23-1 belongs to the ORF category, with a function that is uncertain. The V end lost 5 bases, the J end lost 7 bases, and 9 bases lay between the germline ends. The CDR3 runs 12 residues. The CDR3 DNA sequence: TGCGCCAGCAGTTTCACGGTACAGCCCCAGCATTTT. Its protein is CASSFTVQPQHF.

This chain joins TRBV5-1 and TRBJ2-2, with D hard to call. This CDR3 comprises 14 residues. Germline assignment: CDR1 SGHRS and CDR2 YFSETQ. V shed 0 bases and J shed 6 bases, with 9 bases lying between them. The CDR3 DNA is TGCGCCAGCAGCTTGGTGAGCGAGGCCGGGGAGCTGTTTTTT. Encoded protein: CASSLVSEAGELFF. The variable domain in full, with the rest retrieved from reference TRBV5-1 and TRBJ2-2, is KAGVTQTPRYLIKTRGQQVTLSCSPISGHRSVSWYQQTPGQGLQFLFEYFSETQRNKGNFPGRFSGRQFSNSRSEMNVSTLELGDSALYLCASSLVSEAGELFFGEGSRLTVL.

V gene TRBV7-2 combines with J gene TRBJ1-6; D ambiguous. The V and J ends lost 1 base and 6 bases respectively, with 4 bases between them. Per germline, CDR1 SGHTA and CDR2 FQGNSA. The CDR3 runs 13 residues. CDR3 sequence reads: CASSLDRNSPLHF. The DNA for the CDR3 is TGTGCCAGCAGCTTAGATCGTAATTCACCCCTCCACTTT.

By share, this clone counts as medium-sized. V is TRBV5-1 and J is TRBJ2-7; D is possibly TRBD2 (5 bases). Trimming took 0 bases from V and 1 from J, leaving 11 bases between them. Germline CDR1 reads SGHRS; CDR2 reads YFSETQ. This CDR3 spans 15 amino acids. CDR3 protein: CASSLGLFGSYEQYF. The CDR3 coding sequence is TGCGCCAGCAGCTTGGGACTATTTGGTTCCTACGAGCAGTACTTC.

The rearrangement links TRBV2 to TRBJ1-2; D ambiguous. The CDR3 runs to 13 residues. V shed 3 bases and J shed 2 bases, with 7 bases lying between them. CDR1 SNHLY and CDR2 FYNNEI come from the germline V gene. The CDR3 spells CASSDPRNYGYTF. In DNA, the CDR3 is TGTGCCAGCAGTGATCCGCGGAACTATGGCTACACCTTC.

The gene calls are TRBV4-1 and TRBJ1-6, with unresolved D. Germline values: CDR1 MGHRA, CDR2 YSYEKL. The V gene lost 2 bases and the J gene lost 7 bases, with 9 bases spanning the gap. CDR3 size: 14 residues. CDR3 in DNA: TGCGCCAGCAGCCAATGGGAAGAAAATTCACCCCTCCACTTT. As protein: CASSQWEENSPLHF.

This clone was observed once. The V gene is TRBV7-9, the J gene TRBJ2-3; no definite D call. Germline-derived CDR1 and CDR2 are SEHNR and FQNEAQ (reference sequence). The CDR3 contains 15 residues. Trimming stripped 3 bases from V and 4 bases from J, with 14 bases between. CDR3 DNA sequence: TGTGCCAGCAGCTTGAGTGCTGGTGAGGCAGATACGCAGTATTTT. It is translated as CASSLSAGEADTQYF.

The chain links TRBV6-5 to TRBJ2-7, with 9 bases lining up with TRBD2. Trimming cost V 2 bases and J 3 bases; bases outside gene matches: 2. Germline CDR1 is MNHEY and CDR2 is SVGAGI. This CDR3 is built from 14 residues. The CDR3 DNA is TGTGCCAGCAGTTACCTAGCGGGGATCTACGAGCAGTACTTC. Residues: CASSYLAGIYEQYF.

The gene calls are TRBV9 and TRBJ1-1; D unclear. Deletions cut 4 bases from V and 0 bases from J, with 7 bases between. Looked up from germline, CDR1 is SGDLS and CDR2 is YYNGEE. CDR3 size: 13 residues. DNA for the CDR3: TGTGCCAGCAGCATGAGTCTGAACACTGAAGCTTTCTTT. Translating it yields CASSMSLNTEAFF. Together with reference TRBV9 and TRBJ1-1, the CDR3 gives the full variable domain: DSGVTQTPKHLITATGQRVTLRCSPRSGDLSVYWYQQSLDQGLQFLIQYYNGEERAKGNILERFSAQQFPDLHSELNLSSLELGDSALYFCASSMSLNTEAFFGQGTRLTVV.

In its sample, this clone was seen once. This sequence joins TRBV5-1 and TRBJ2-7; 7 nucleotides line up with TRBD1. V shed 1 base, J shed 4 bases, and the junction held 2 bases outside the gene matches. Germline lookup yields CDR1 SGHRS and CDR2 YFSETQ. This CDR3 has 13 residues. In DNA form, the CDR3 reads TGCGCCAGCAGCTTGAAGGACAGGTACGAGCAGTACTTC. Its translation is CASSLKDRYEQYF.

This sequence joins TRBV28 and TRBJ1-6; D call uncertain. The CDR3 sequence is 15 residues long. The germline V gene has CDR1 MDHEN and CDR2 SYDVKM. The V and J ends lost 10 bases and 10 bases respectively, with 23 bases between them. This CDR3 is CATRGRAGGLSPLHF. The CDR3, as DNA: TGTGCCACCCGGGGTCGGGCCGGTGGGTTGTCACCCCTCCACTTT. The full variable domain, its missing parts supplied by reference TRBV28 and TRBJ1-6, is DVKVTQSSRYLVKRTGEKVFLECVQDMDHENMFWYRQDPGLGLRLIYFSYDVKMKEKGDIPEGYSVSREKKERFSLILESASTNQTSMYLCATRGRAGGLSPLHFGNGTRLTVT.

The chain is built from TRBV28 and TRBJ2-5; 7 nucleotides line up with TRBD1. Germline assignment: CDR1 MDHEN and CDR2 SYDVKM. The V and J ends lost 5 bases and 1 base, in that order; junction bases with no gene match: 4. The CDR3 contains 14 residues. DNA of the CDR3: TGTGCCAGCAGTCTTGGGACAGTCCAAGAGACCCAGTACTTC. It yields the protein CASSLGTVQETQYF. The full variable domain, with the rest looked up from reference TRBV28 and TRBJ2-5, is DVKVTQSSRYLVKRTGEKVFLECVQDMDHENMFWYRQDPGLGLRLIYFSYDVKMKEKGDIPEGYSVSREKKERFSLILESASTNQTSMYLCASSLGTVQETQYFGPGTRLLVL.

The chain recombines TRBV6-5 with TRBJ1-1; D is unclear. The germline CDR1 and CDR2 sequences are MNHEY and SVGAGI. Trimming took 6 bases from V and 0 from J, leaving 8 bases between them. This CDR3 region has 13 residues. The CDR3 sequence is CASSPTVNTEAFF. In DNA, the CDR3 is TGTGCCAGCAGCCCGACGGTGAACACTGAAGCTTTCTTT.